This T cell receptor (beta chain) was sequenced for a study of T cell repertoires in cytomegalovirus infection. Study information: HLA-C-restricted CMV epitopes, recently identified, and well-studied HLA-B-restricted ones were used by the study. Public TCR beta signatures were indicative of both CMV infection and a matching HLA type. Broader study findings: What dominated the ex vivo response were HLA-C-restricted CMV-specific TCR beta clonotypes.

The CDR3 totals 16 residues. Looked up from germline, CDR1 is SEHNR and CDR2 is FQNEAQ (reference sequence). V gave up 0 bases and J gave up 2 bases, with 13 bases separating them. TCRdb reprocessed the reads via MiXCR and lists one record per CDR3 protein. The sample records 650,000 to 850,000 distinct CDR3 sequences, 29% being singletons. This clonotype was recorded at least ten times. Its antigen remains unidentified. This chain links TRBV7-9 with TRBJ2-5, with D possibly being TRBD1 (6 bases). The sequence was collected from a human donor in good health (CMV status not recorded). Some clones in this sample may be carry-over from other donors' samples. The sample was cultured CD8+ T cells from PBMCs, taken from culture after CMV antigen stimulation. CDR3 amino acids: CASSLATGPGQETQYF. The DNA for the CDR3 is TGTGCCAGCAGCTTAGCTACAGGGCCGGGGCAAGAGACCCAGTACTTC.